A selection of T cell receptor beta chains follows, all from one sample in a study of control samples from healthy donors and cancer patients. Only in-frame clones appear in the TCRdb table, and some are missing; sequencing was by immunoSEQ multiplex PCR. Among 45,000 to 60,000 clones listed, approximately 90% were seen once. The material sequenced was PBMCs. These receptors were taken from a man in his thirties or forties with colorectal cancer. CDR3s include the opening cysteine and the closing phenylalanine or tryptophan.

TRBV6-5	TRBJ1-4	CASSSGGHINEKLFF
TRBV5-5	TRBJ2-3	CASSLITGTGGTDTQYF
TRBV3-1/TRBV3-2	TRBJ1-1	CASNQGDTEAFF
TRBV12-3/TRBV12-4	TRBJ1-1	CASSFKQSSEAFF
TRBV10-3	TRBJ2-2	CAISGGQNTGELFF
TRBV15	TRBJ1-2	CATSENNYGYTF
TRBV20-1	TRBJ2-1	CSASLNGGVHNEQFF
TRBV5-1	TRBJ1-2	CASSFGQAANYGYTF
TRBV6-6	TRBJ1-1	CASSYSVEAMNTEAFF
TRBV15	TRBJ2-7	CATSRDMGYEQYF
TRBV5-4	TRBJ1-6	CASSLGQGSQISPLHF
TRBV11-2	TRBJ1-1	CASSFGLNTEAFF
TRBV9	TRBJ1-3	CASSVAFSGNTIYF
TRBV9	TRBJ1-2	CASSVGTTGYTF
TRBV30	TRBJ1-6	CAWSRTGESPLHF
TRBV5-6	TRBJ1-1	CASSLTGGNTEAFF
TRBV6-5	TRBJ1-2	CASSYGILNYGYTF
TRBV11-3	TRBJ1-5	CASSLVPSTGVSNQPQHF
TRBV5-1	TRBJ2-6	CASSLQGSGANVLTF
TRBV15	TRBJ1-4	CATSRAGLGEKLFF
TRBV5-4	TRBJ2-3	CASSFYPGRTDTQYF
TRBV5-4	TRBJ2-7	CASSSQVSSYEQYF
TRBV6-5	TRBJ1-2	CASRSGRAYYGYTF
TRBV6-5	TRBJ2-5	CASSYYPDNQETQYF
TRBV30	TRBJ2-5	CAWDSGGRETQYF
TRBV7-9	TRBJ1-6	CASSPGTGNNSPLHF
TRBV30	TRBJ1-1	CAWSGDREAFF
TRBV7-9	TRBJ2-6	CASSPSGGRGPNVLTF
TRBV14	TRBJ1-2	CASSQRQSGGYTF
TRBV5-4	TRBJ2-1	CASSVEPYNEQFF
TRBV5-4	TRBJ2-1	CAIRDRTYNEQFF
TRBV5-4	TRBJ2-1	CASSTGRMSSYNEQFF
TRBV24-1	TRBJ2-2	CATSREGTGELFF
TRBV29-1	TRBJ2-7	CSVGGKRQYF
TRBV15	TRBJ1-2	CATSLAGGTYGYTF
TRBV20-1	TRBJ1-2	CSARQNYGYTF
TRBV24-1	TRBJ2-3	CATRGASGSTDTQYF
TRBV20-1	TRBJ1-2	CSVPGSYGYTF
TRBV11-2	TRBJ1-6	CASSSQASPLHF
TRBV21-1	TRBJ1-4	CASSKVPGVGVGEKLFF
TRBV6-5	TRBJ1-2	CASSYSRTGGNYGYTF
TRBV6-1	TRBJ2-4	CASSDPPLLDIQYF
TRBV6-5	TRBJ2-3	CASRLAGTDTQYF
TRBV25-1	TRBJ2-5	CASSELRSGTYQETQYF
TRBV5-1	TRBJ1-2	CASSRSSGGPYGYTF
TRBV5-6	TRBJ2-1	CASSYGLDNEQFF
TRBV30	TRBJ1-6	CAWNAQGGSPLHF
TRBV7-9	TRBJ2-3	CASSKGLAGGDTQYF
TRBV30	TRBJ2-3	CAWTAFTDTQYF
TRBV7-2	TRBJ2-1	CASSSPYFGYEQFF
TRBV6-5	TRBJ1-5	CASARNNQPQHF
TRBV3-1/TRBV3-2	TRBJ1-1	CASSQRNTEAFF
TRBV14	TRBJ1-4	CASSRLTWEKLFF
TRBV5-1	TRBJ1-1	CASSMEGVGYTEAFF
TRBV30	TRBJ1-2	CAWSVSGGGYTF
TRBV7-6	TRBJ2-2	CASSLKATGELFF
TRBV27	TRBJ1-2	CASSLLGHSNYGYTF